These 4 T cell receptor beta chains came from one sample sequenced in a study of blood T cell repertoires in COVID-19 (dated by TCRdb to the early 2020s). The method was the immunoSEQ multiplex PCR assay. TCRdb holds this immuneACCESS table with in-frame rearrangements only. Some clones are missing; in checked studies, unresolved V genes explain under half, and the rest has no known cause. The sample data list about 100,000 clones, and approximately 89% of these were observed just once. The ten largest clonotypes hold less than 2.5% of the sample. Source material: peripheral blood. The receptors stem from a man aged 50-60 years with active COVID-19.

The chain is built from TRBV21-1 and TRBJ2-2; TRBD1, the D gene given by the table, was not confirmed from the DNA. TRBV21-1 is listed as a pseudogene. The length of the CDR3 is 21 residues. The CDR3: CASSTAYPGQGASFKSGELFF. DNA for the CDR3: TGTGCCAGCAGCACCGCCTATCCGGGACAGGGGGCGTCCTTCAAGTCCGGGGAGCTGTTTTTT.

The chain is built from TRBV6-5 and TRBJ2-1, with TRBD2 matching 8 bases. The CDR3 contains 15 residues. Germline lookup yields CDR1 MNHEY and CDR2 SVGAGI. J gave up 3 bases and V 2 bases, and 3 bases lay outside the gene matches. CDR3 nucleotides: TGTGCCAGCAGTTACGAGACTAGCGACTACAATGAGCAGTTCTTC. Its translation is CASSYETSDYNEQFF.

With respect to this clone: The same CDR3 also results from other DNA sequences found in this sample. The DNA of the CDR3 is TGTGCCAGCAGTTACTCTGGCGGCCAAGAGACCCAGTACTTC. Residues: CASSYSGGQETQYF. This chain connects TRBV6-6 to TRBJ2-5; D ambiguous. This CDR3 comprises 14 residues. V gave up 0 bases and J gave up 1 base, with 6 bases separating them. Germline loops: CDR1 MNHNY, CDR2 SVGAGI (reference sequence).

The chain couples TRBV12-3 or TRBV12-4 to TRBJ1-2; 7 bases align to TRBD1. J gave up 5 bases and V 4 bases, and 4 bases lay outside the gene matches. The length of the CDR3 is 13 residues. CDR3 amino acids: CASSSRDRYGYTF. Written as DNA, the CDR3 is TGTGCCAGCAGTTCTAGGGACAGATATGGCTACACCTTC.